The present T cell receptor beta chain was sequenced within a study of glioma-infiltrating T cells after dendritic cell vaccination. Study-wide points: Only a small number of patients had complete blood and tumor samples.

Selection required adequate fresh-frozen tumor tissue plus more than two years' survival data. About this clone itself: As yet, its antigen is unknown.

Primers: 60 V beta forward and 13 J beta reverse. Method: immunoSEQ multiplex PCR; TCRdb's copy keeps in-frame clones and lacks some. The sample shows about 87,000 clones, around 90% of them seen only once. Specimen: blood, collected before dendritic cell vaccination. The TCR comes from a human donor with glioblastoma.

This CDR3 reads CASSEILAGGRADTQYF. DNA of the CDR3: TGTGCCAGCAGTGAAATCTTAGCGGGAGGAAGAGCAGATACGCAGTATTTT. The chain has TRBV6-1 and TRBJ2-3, with 10 bases matching TRBD2. The CDR3 is 17 residues long. Trimming took 2 bases from V and 4 from J; bases not matched to a gene: 9. CDR1 and CDR2 (germline): MNHNS, SASEGT.